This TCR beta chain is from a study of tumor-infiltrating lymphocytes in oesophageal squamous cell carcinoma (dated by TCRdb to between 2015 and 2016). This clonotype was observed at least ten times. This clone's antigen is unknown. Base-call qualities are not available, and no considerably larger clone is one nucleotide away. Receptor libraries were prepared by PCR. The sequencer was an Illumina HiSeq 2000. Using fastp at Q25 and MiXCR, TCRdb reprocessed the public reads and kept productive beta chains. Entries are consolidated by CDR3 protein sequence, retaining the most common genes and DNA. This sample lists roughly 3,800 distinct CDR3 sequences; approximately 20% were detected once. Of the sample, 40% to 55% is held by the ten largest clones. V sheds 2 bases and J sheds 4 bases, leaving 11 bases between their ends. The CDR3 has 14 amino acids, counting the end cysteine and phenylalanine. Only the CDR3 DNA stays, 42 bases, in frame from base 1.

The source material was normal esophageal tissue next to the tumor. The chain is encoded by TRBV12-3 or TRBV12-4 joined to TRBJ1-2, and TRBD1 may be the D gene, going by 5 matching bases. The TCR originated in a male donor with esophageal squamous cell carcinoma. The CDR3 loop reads CASSLFQGTYGYTF. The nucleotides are TGTGCCAGCAGTTTATTCCAGGGAACCTATGGCTACACCTTC.